In this sample, the clone carrying this T cell receptor beta chain turned up a few times. Its target is not known. The entry originates in a study of beta chain features in type 1 diabetes. TCRB transcripts that were expressed got sequenced, as all of the isolated RNA had been reverse transcribed. Here immunoSEQ multiplex PCR was the method, and the copy in TCRdb shows in-frame clones only, minus some. The sample holds 15,000 to 18,000 clones, approximately 45% seen once. Based on CD45RO/CCR7/CD25/CD127/CD95/CD27, CD4+ regulatory, stem cell-like memory, naive and central memory cells were sorted. Study-wide findings and caveats: Type 1 diabetes patients showed a moderate but significant shortening of TCRB CDR3s in all four CD4+ subsets. A pattern of fewer insertions and more deletions at VDJ junctions was seen in type 1 diabetes patients. In the patient group, naive, central memory and Treg TCRB repertoires seemed more alike than in the healthy donor group.

After removal of 6 bases from V and 7 bases from J, the junction contained 9 bases not matched to a gene. The CDR3 extends over 14 amino acids. CDR1 is MNHNS and CDR2 is SASEGT in the germline V gene. The genes are TRBV6-1 and TRBJ2-1; 7 nucleotides align to TRBD1. Input material: stem cell memory CD4+ T cells from blood. The TCR comes from a woman between 35 and 50 years old in good health. This CDR3 reads CASSPGDRKNEQFF. Here the CDR3 DNA reads TGTGCCAGCAGCCCCGGGGACAGAAAGAATGAGCAGTTCTTC.